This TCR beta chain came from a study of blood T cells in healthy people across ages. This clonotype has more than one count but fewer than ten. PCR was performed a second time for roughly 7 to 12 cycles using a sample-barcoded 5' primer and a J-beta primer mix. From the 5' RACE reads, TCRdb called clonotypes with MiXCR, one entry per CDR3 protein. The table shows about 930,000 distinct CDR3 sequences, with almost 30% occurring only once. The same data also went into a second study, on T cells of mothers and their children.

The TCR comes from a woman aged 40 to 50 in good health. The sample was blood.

The DNA of the CDR3 is TGTGCCAGCAGCTTAATGGGAGGGGAGCAAGATACGCAGTATTTT. It encodes CASSLMGGEQDTQYF. The genes are TRBV7-3 and TRBJ2-3, with TRBD2 matching over 7 bases. V dropped 1 base and J dropped 5; count of bases not matched to a gene: 6. This CDR3 is 15 amino acids long. Germline CDR1 reads SGHTA; CDR2 reads FQGTGA.